This entry concerns a single TCR beta chain. This sample is drawn from a study of blood T cell repertoires in COVID-19. Under the authors' procedure: Reference gene primer amplification yielded estimated nucleated cell counts. The protocol was immunoSEQ multiplex PCR, while the TCRdb copy is restricted to in-frame clones and leaves out a portion. That table furnishes V, J and clone size, whereas the DNA furnished D and trimming. The table lists 55,000 to 80,000 clones, under 95% of them singletons. CDR3 size: 22 residues. Germline V gene data show CDR1 as MDHEN and CDR2 as SYDVKM. The V and J ends lost 6 bases and 8 bases, in that order; junction bases with no gene match: 25.

V is TRBV28 and J is TRBJ2-1; TRBD2 matches at 16 bases. Sequencing input: peripheral blood. The receptor was derived from a human donor in a cohort sampled during active COVID-19. Written as DNA, the CDR3 is TGTGCCAGCAGACACTCAACCACAGGGACTAGCGGGAGGGCCATTTCAATCCATGAGCAGTTCTTC. Protein sequence: CASRHSTTGTSGRAISIHEQFF.